The 22 T cell receptor beta chains in this list originate from one sample, sequenced in a study of blood T cell repertoires in COVID-19. Sequencing was performed with immunoSEQ multiplex PCR; in TCRdb, only in-frame clones are kept and a portion is missing. The sample includes 200,000 or so clones, 60% to 80% of them seen just once. The sample consisted of peripheral blood. Source of these receptors: a man aged 55 to 70 with active or convalescent COVID-19.

This clone was observed a single time. This rearrangement joins TRBV2 to TRBJ2-7; D perhaps matches TRBD1 (6 bases). V lost 5 bases to trimming and J lost 0 bases, with 11 bases between them. The germline CDR1 and CDR2 sequences are SNHLY and FYNNEI. The CDR3 contains 14 residues. CDR3 amino acids: CASSLQGYSYEQYF. The DNA of the CDR3 is TGTGCCAGCAGTCTACAGGGATACTCCTACGAGCAGTACTTC.

This chain's CDR3 is CASSQDRELFGNTIYF. CDR3 in DNA: TGTGCCAGCAGCCAAGATCGGGAACTGTTCGGAAACACCATATATTTT. V is TRBV3-1 (or the pseudogene TRBV3-2) and J is TRBJ1-3, with D unresolved. The CDR3 has 16 amino acids. Trimming removed 0 bases at V and 4 bases at J, with 13 bases between. The germline CDR1 and CDR2 sequences are LGHDT and YNNKEL (reference sequence).

The rearrangement links TRBV29-1 to TRBJ2-1, with D possibly matching TRBD2 (6 bases). V lost 8 bases, J lost 9 bases, and 17 bases lay in between. Germline assignment: CDR1 SQVTM and CDR2 ANQGSEA. CDR3 length equals 12 residues. The DNA of the CDR3 is TGCAGCCTCCCGGGCCTGGGAGGTGAGCAGTTCTTC. It is translated as CSLPGLGGEQFF.

V gene TRBV11-2 combines with J gene TRBJ2-5; the match to TRBD2 covers 10 bases. Germline assignment: CDR1 SGHAT and CDR2 FQNNGV. V lost 5 bases to trimming and J lost 4 bases; unmatched junction nucleotides: 4. The CDR3 extends over 14 amino acids. Written as DNA, the CDR3 is TGTGCCAGCAGCCCCCTAGCGGGAGTAGAGACCCAGTACTTC. This sequence encodes CASSPLAGVETQYF.

The chain combines TRBV7-2 with TRBJ1-3; D not certain. The CDR3 contains 13 residues. Germline CDR1 and CDR2: SGHTA and FQGNSA. Between the trimmed V and J ends, which lost 8 bases and 0 bases, there was a span of 8 bases. This CDR3 is CASSESSGNTIYF. CDR3 bases: TGTGCCAGCTCCGAGAGCTCTGGAAACACCATATATTTT.

The chain links TRBV5-1 to TRBJ2-5, with 7 bases lining up with TRBD1. Looked up from germline, CDR1 is SGHRS and CDR2 is YFSETQ. This CDR3 is 15 amino acids long. V shed 0 bases, J shed 0 bases, and the junction held 2 bases outside the gene matches. CDR3 in amino acids: CASSLADRDQETQYF. In DNA form, the CDR3 reads TGCGCCAGCAGCTTGGCCGACAGGGACCAAGAGACCCAGTACTTC. Variable domain in full (rest from reference TRBV5-1 and TRBJ2-5): KAGVTQTPRYLIKTRGQQVTLSCSPISGHRSVSWYQQTPGQGLQFLFEYFSETQRNKGNFPGRFSGRQFSNSRSEMNVSTLELGDSALYLCASSLADRDQETQYFGPGTRLLVL.

The V call is TRBV9, the J call TRBJ2-1, with 8 nucleotides matching TRBD1. The germline V gene encodes CDR1 SGDLS and CDR2 YYNGEE. With 0 bases clipped from V and 6 bases from J, the junction kept 5 bases outside the gene matches. This CDR3 region has 15 residues. Here the CDR3 DNA reads TGTGCCAGCAGCGTAGGACAGGGGAGTGGCAATGAGCAGTTCTTC. This translates into CASSVGQGSGNEQFF.

V is TRBV7-2 and J is TRBJ2-5, with TRBD2 identical over 9 bases. CDR3 size: 16 residues. Germline CDR1 and CDR2: SGHTA and FQGNSA. The trim removed 2 bases at V and 5 bases at J, leaving 9 bases unmatched. The chain's CDR3 is CASSLSASGARETQYF. In DNA, the CDR3 is TGTGCCAGCAGCTTATCGGCTAGCGGGGCGAGGGAGACCCAGTACTTC.

CDR3 sequence reads: CASSFRLAGLYEQYF. The CDR3 nucleotides are TGTGCCAGCAGTTTTCGACTAGCGGGACTTTACGAGCAGTACTTC. The chain uses TRBV27 and TRBJ2-7, with 11 bases fitting TRBD2. V shed 3 bases, J shed 4 bases, and the junction held 5 bases outside the gene matches. This CDR3 spans 15 amino acids. The V gene's germline CDR1 is MNHEY and CDR2 SMNVEV (reference sequence).

V and J are TRBV3-1 (or the pseudogene TRBV3-2) and TRBJ1-1, with 7 bases aligning to TRBD1. Trimming cost V 4 bases and J 4 bases; bases outside gene matches: 15. The CDR3 contains 17 residues. Germline values: CDR1 LGHDT, CDR2 YNNKEL (reference sequence). The CDR3 nucleotides are TGTGCCAGCAGCCCGCTACAGGGGACCCCCGGGGTCACTGAAGCTTTCTTT. This sequence encodes CASSPLQGTPGVTEAFF.

CDR3 nucleotides: TGTGCCAGCAGTTTATGGAGGGAGGATCAGCCCCAGCATTTT. Its protein is CASSLWREDQPQHF. The chain links TRBV27 to TRBJ1-5; D gene uncertain. CDR1 and CDR2 from the germline V gene are MNHEY and SMNVEV (reference sequence). V dropped 1 base and J dropped 5 bases, with 9 bases sitting between them. This CDR3 is 14 amino acids long.

The CDR3 nucleotides are TGTGCCAGTAGTATCCCAGCGGGAGCCGAGCAGTTCTTC. It specifies CASSIPAGAEQFF. This rearrangement joins TRBV19 to TRBJ2-1; TRBD2 matches at 8 bases. Unmatched junction bases numbered 5, after V lost 3 bases and J lost 10 bases. Germline loops: CDR1 LNHDA, CDR2 SQIVND (reference sequence). This CDR3 spans 13 amino acids.

This clone occurred once. The chain uses TRBV5-4 and TRBJ1-1, with a possible D match to TRBD1 (6 bases). Germline assignment: CDR1 SGHNT and CDR2 YYREEE (reference sequence). V lost 3 bases and J lost 4, with 13 bases in between. The length of the CDR3 is 14 residues. CDR3 bases: TGTGCCAGCAGCTCCCGGGGGGCGGTCACTGAAGCTTTCTTT. This translates into CASSSRGAVTEAFF.

The table lists this clone with a few counts. This sample also contains other DNA sequences that code for the same CDR3. This chain uses TRBV15 with TRBJ2-7, with 9 bases fitting TRBD1. This CDR3 has 13 residues. Germline V CDR1 and CDR2: LNHNV, YYDKDF (reference sequence). Trimming took 3 bases from V and 4 from J; bases not matched to a gene: 1. CDR3: CATSRDRGYEQYF. CDR3 coding DNA: TGTGCCACCAGCAGGGACAGGGGTTACGAGCAGTACTTC.

This clone is termed medium-sized. The J gene is TRBJ2-2, the V gene TRBV6-4, with D possibly being TRBD1 (5 bases). CDR3 length: 14 residues. CDR1 is MRHNA, CDR2 SNTAGT, per germline. With 5 bases removed from V and 0 bases from J, the gap between germline ends came to 7 bases. The CDR3 is CASSSGSNTGELFF. DNA for the CDR3: TGTGCCAGCAGTTCAGGGTCGAACACCGGGGAGCTGTTTTTT.

This chain connects TRBV27 to TRBJ2-7; tentative D call: TRBD1 (8 bases). This CDR3 region has 12 residues. Germline-derived CDR1 and CDR2 are MNHEY and SMNVEV (reference sequence). With 6 bases removed from V and 6 bases from J, the gap between germline ends came to 12 bases. DNA of the CDR3: TGTGCCAGCAGGACAGGGGAGGGCGAGCAGTACTTC. The encoded protein is CASRTGEGEQYF.

The rearrangement links TRBV10-3 to TRBJ2-7, with D possibly being TRBD1 (6 bases). Germline CDR1 ENHRY, CDR2 SYGVKD. The CDR3 consists of 15 residues. V lost 3 bases and J lost 2, with 14 bases in between. CDR3 nucleotides: TGTGCCATCAGTGATCAGGGCAGGGGAGCCTACGAGCAGTACTTC. It translates to CAISDQGRGAYEQYF.

The genes are TRBV11-2 and TRBJ2-7; TRBD1 matches 7 bases. CDR1 and CDR2 (germline): SGHAT, FQNNGV. This CDR3 has 14 amino acids. V shed 4 bases, J shed 2 bases, and the junction held 5 bases outside the gene matches. This CDR3 is CASSYRGPPYEQYF. The CDR3 DNA sequence: TGTGCCAGCAGCTACAGGGGACCCCCCTACGAGCAGTACTTC.

This clone appeared a few times. The chain links TRBV7-8 to TRBJ2-7; 7 bases map to TRBD1. CDR3 size: 14 residues. CDR1 is SGHVS and CDR2 is FQNEAQ in the germline V gene. V lost 7 bases and J lost 0; bases outside the gene matches: 6. The CDR3 bases are TGTGCCAGCACCCGGGACAGTGTCTCCTACGAGCAGTACTTC. Amino acid sequence: CASTRDSVSYEQYF.

This clone is a singleton in its sample. V and J are TRBV24-1 and TRBJ1-1; D perhaps matches TRBD1 (5 bases). Germline V gene sequence: CDR1 KGHDR, CDR2 SFDVKD. Trimming removed 4 bases at V and 4 bases at J, with 12 bases between. CDR3 size: 14 residues. The CDR3 region is CATSEGPGGTEAFF. In nucleotides, the CDR3 is TGTGCCACCAGTGAAGGCCCGGGGGGCACTGAAGCTTTCTTT.

The rearrangement joins TRBV28 to TRBJ1-2; 7 nucleotides agree with TRBD1. The CDR3 contains 15 residues. Germline CDR1 is MDHEN and CDR2 is SYDVKM. Trimming removed 6 bases from V and 4 bases from J; junction bases left unmatched: 11. For the CDR3, the DNA is TGTGCCAGCAGCTGGTCCGGGACAGCGTTCTATGGCTACACCTTC. Its translation: CASSWSGTAFYGYTF.

Many counts were recorded for this clone. V and J are TRBV7-2 and TRBJ1-1, with D possibly being TRBD1 (5 bases). The V end lost 5 bases, the J end lost 6 bases, and 16 bases lay between the germline ends. The germline CDR1 and CDR2 sequences are SGHTA and FQGNSA. The CDR3 covers 14 residues. CDR3 DNA: TGTGCCAGCAGCCTCGCTGGGTGGGGCGCTGAAGCTTTCTTT. Amino acid sequence: CASSLAGWGAEAFF.